This TCR beta chain originates from a study of shared clonotypes between healthy human individuals. CDR3 length: 14 amino acids. Germline V gene sequence: CDR1 KGHSH, CDR2 LQKENI. V gave up 3 bases and J gave up 4 bases, with 12 bases separating them. Across several immunoSEQ plates, the genomic DNA of each subset was split evenly. Ten immunoSEQ deep assay plates were used to sequence the DNA of unsorted PBMCs. Profiled with immunoSEQ multiplex PCR; TCRdb holds only in-frame clones, not every one. The repertoire holds 450,000 or so clones, with around 77% as singletons. A word on this clone: Just one base apart from a much larger clone, this may be a read error. The sample contains more than one DNA sequence encoding this CDR3.

The sequenced sample consisted of PBMCs. The chain uses TRBV18 and TRBJ1-1; no reliable D call. The clonotype was recovered from a woman aged 40 to 50 in good health. Some clones in this sample may be carry-over from other donors' samples. The CDR3: CASSPGGGVTEAFF. The CDR3 region has the DNA TGTGCCAGCTCACCTGGCGGAGGCGTCACTGAAGCTTTCTTT.